This TCR beta chain derives from a study of shared clonotypes between healthy human individuals. Only in-frame clones appear in the TCRdb table, and some are missing; sequencing was by immunoSEQ multiplex PCR. The sample carries roughly 500,000 clones, about 82% recorded once. Per the germline V gene, CDR1 is GTSNPN and CDR2 is SVGIG (reference sequence). The CDR3 consists of 14 residues. The V gene end was trimmed by 7 bases and the J gene end by 2 bases; junction bases not matched to a gene: 7. The chain couples TRBV30 to TRBJ2-1; 8 bases fit TRBD2. The clonotype originates from a woman in her forties in good health. Some clones in this sample may be carry-over from other donors' samples. The specimen was PBMCs. This CDR3 reads CASGGDLTYNEQFF. The CDR3 DNA is TGTGCCTCGGGGGGGGACCTTACCTACAATGAGCAGTTCTTC.